This TCR beta chain was documented in a study of shared clonotypes between healthy human individuals. Free of recent acute infections or vaccinations, the donors were healthy HIV-negative adults. As handled by the study authors: ImmunoSEQ output held junction-only sequences without quality scores, so filtering differed. The data were produced by immunoSEQ multiplex PCR, yet TCRdb's version contains in-frame clones alone and is incomplete. Clonal size and the V and J genes are those of that table, whereas D and trimming came from the DNA. The table lists some 1.4 million clones, roughly 97% of them singletons, with roughly 1.1% in the top ten. The CDR3 consists of 13 residues. V shed 6 bases and J 15 bases; nucleotides not matched to a gene: 14. CDR1 and CDR2 (germline): LNHDA, SQIVND (reference sequence). Study-wide findings and caveats: Despite large depth, sorted-subset datasets appeared incompletely sequenced. Richness estimates generally favored naive over memory subsets.

Comment on this clone: Its antigen is not known.

The source material was naive CD4+ T cells sorted from blood. Subset here: CD45RA+ positively selected. The V and J genes are TRBV19 and TRBJ2-1; 7 nucleotides agree with TRBD2. This clonotype was obtained from a man aged 30 to 39 in good health. CDR3 sequence: CASSPRGEGAGFF. CDR3 bases: TGTGCCAGTAGCCCCAGAGGGGAGGGAGCTGGGTTCTTC.